The clone carrying this T cell receptor beta chain has only a few counts. Seattle patients were enrolled during active infection and followed longitudinally. Authors' data handling: It was from reference gene primer amplification that nucleated cell counts were estimated. The data were produced by immunoSEQ multiplex PCR, yet TCRdb's version contains in-frame clones alone and is incomplete. Clonal size and the V and J genes are those of that table, whereas D and trimming came from the DNA. This table has about 310,000 clones, 85% to 90% appearing once. Deletions cut 11 bases from V and 2 bases from J, with 17 bases between. This CDR3 is 14 amino acids long. The V gene's germline CDR1 is MDHEN and CDR2 SYDVKM. This specimen comes from a study of blood T cell repertoires in COVID-19. On the study more broadly: Donors in the United States, Italy and Spain gave samples during acute or convalescent COVID-19. The cDNA or gDNA used as material had been derived from T cells, B-cell-depleted T cells, or PBMCs.

The sample consisted of peripheral blood. V gene TRBV28 combines with J gene TRBJ2-3; D may be TRBD2 (5 bases). This TCR was sampled from a young woman with COVID-19, enrolled during active disease. Here the CDR3 reads CAGSRGLLTDTQYF. The CDR3 DNA is TGTGCCGGTTCCCGGGGTCTCCTCACAGATACGCAGTATTTT.